The clone carrying this T cell receptor beta chain was recorded many times. Patients aged 18 to 65 had newly diagnosed hyperthyroidism lasting under 2 months. The authors obtained PBMCs from roughly 10 ml of fresh peripheral blood. Germline loops: CDR1 SGHTA, CDR2 FQGNSA. The CDR3 runs to 18 residues. V gave up 4 bases and J gave up 4 bases; unmatched junction bases: 11. This sample is part of a study of T cells in Graves' hyperthyroidism and ophthalmopathy. Study information: Peripheral blood draws took place at initial diagnosis, ahead of any treatment.

Amplification yielded TCR beta CDR3 regions, with RNA transcripts as the source. In the first-round RT-PCR of the TCR CDR3, the HTBI primer set was used. TCRdb reprocessed the multiplex PCR reads with MiXCR, giving one entry per CDR3 protein. The table includes about 400,000 distinct CDR3 sequences, around 25% detected once. Sequences were obtained from blood. The chain is built from TRBV7-2 and TRBJ2-1; 12 positions agree with TRBD2. The origin of this receptor is a man between 50 and 59 years old with Graves' hyperthyroidism. The CDR3 reads CASSWKTSGSGAYNEQFF. DNA for the CDR3: TGTGCCAGCAGCTGGAAGACTAGCGGGAGTGGGGCGTACAATGAGCAGTTCTTC.